This TCR beta chain comes out of a study of blood T cells in healthy people across ages. General study findings and limits: Diversity estimated from one million T cells was considered an underestimate. Roughly linear age-related decline in beta diversity appeared, significant by age approximately 43. Long-lived donors had more naive CD4+ cells and higher diversity than aged donors.

At least ten counts were recorded for this clonotype. Its antigen is unknown. From germline, CDR1 is DFQATT and CDR2 SNEGSKA (reference sequence). CDR3 length: 14 residues. With V trimmed by 3 bases and J by 2 bases, 5 bases remained unmatched. Isolation of PBMCs gave at least 6 million cells per sample. Together with a sample-barcoded 5' primer, a J-beta primer mix was included in a second PCR lasting roughly 6 to 12 cycles. TCRdb used MiXCR to reprocess the 5' RACE reads, holding one entry per CDR3 protein. The table has about 1.6 million distinct CDR3 sequences, 34% seen once; the top ten hold roughly 12%.

This clonotype was obtained from a woman in her thirties in good health. The rearrangement uses TRBV20-1 and TRBJ2-7; TRBD2 matches at 9 bases. The sequenced material came from blood. CDR3 sequence (DNA): TGCAGTGCTAGCCTCAGCGGGGGGACCTACGAGCAGTACTTC. It is translated as CSASLSGGTYEQYF.